Below are 2 T cell receptor beta chains sequenced from a single sample in a study of OX40 agonist ivuxolimab in advanced cancers. Profiling relied on immunoSEQ multiplex PCR, and the TCRdb table lists in-frame clones only, not all of them. The table records about 26,000 clones, roughly 80% of them present only once. The input for sequencing was CD4+ or CD8+ T cells sorted from blood, taken in a trial of the OX40 agonist ivuxolimab. Every receptor here comes from an adult with an advanced solid tumor such as melanoma, head and neck, liver or kidney cancer.

In this sample, this clone is medium-sized (0.01 to 0.1%). The chain combines TRBV19 with TRBJ1-3; unclear D gene. Germline CDR1 and CDR2: LNHDA and SQIVND (reference sequence). The CDR3 is 13 amino acids. V shed 3 bases and J shed 0 bases, with 3 bases lying between them. The chain's CDR3 is CASSISSGNTIYF. The CDR3 nucleotides read TGTGCCAGTAGTATCAGCTCTGGAAACACCATATATTTT.

The rearrangement uses TRBV7-9 and TRBJ1-1; D gene uncertain. The length of the CDR3 is 12 residues. V lost 5 bases to trimming and J lost 6 bases, with 10 bases between them. Germline-derived CDR1 and CDR2 are SEHNR and FQNEAQ (reference sequence). DNA for the CDR3: TGTGCCAGCAGCGTACCCTTATCTGAAGCTTTCTTT. It yields the protein CASSVPLSEAFF.